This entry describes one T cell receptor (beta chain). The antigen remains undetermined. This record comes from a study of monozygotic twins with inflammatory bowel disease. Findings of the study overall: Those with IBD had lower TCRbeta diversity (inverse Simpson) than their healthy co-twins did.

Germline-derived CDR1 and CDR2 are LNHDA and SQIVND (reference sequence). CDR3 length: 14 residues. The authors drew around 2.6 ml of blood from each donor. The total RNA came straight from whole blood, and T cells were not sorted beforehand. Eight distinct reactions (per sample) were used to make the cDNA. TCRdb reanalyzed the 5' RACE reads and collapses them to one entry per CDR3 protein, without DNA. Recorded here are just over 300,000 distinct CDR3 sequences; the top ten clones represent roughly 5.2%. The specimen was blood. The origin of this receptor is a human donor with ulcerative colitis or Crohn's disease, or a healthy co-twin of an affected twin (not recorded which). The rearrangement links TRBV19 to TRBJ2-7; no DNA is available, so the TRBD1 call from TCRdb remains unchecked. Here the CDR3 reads CASRNRDRGYEQYF.